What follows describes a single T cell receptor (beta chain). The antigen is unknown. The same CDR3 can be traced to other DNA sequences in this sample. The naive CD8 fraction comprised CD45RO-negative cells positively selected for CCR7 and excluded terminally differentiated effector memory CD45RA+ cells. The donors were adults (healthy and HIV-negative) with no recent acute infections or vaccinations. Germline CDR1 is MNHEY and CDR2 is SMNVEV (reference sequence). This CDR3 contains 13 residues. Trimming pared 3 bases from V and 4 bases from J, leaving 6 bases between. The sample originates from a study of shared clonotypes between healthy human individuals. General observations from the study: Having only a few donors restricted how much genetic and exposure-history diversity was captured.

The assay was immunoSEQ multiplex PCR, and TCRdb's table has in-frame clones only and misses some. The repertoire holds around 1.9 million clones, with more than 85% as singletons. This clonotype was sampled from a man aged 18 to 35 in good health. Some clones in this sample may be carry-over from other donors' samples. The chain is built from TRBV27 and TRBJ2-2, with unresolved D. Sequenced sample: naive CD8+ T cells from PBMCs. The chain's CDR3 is CASSFRSTGELFF. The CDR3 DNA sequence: TGTGCCAGCAGTTTTAGGTCCACCGGGGAGCTGTTTTTT.